This T cell receptor (beta chain) was found in a study of blood T cell repertoires in COVID-19. Looking at the study overall: The United States, Italy and Spain were the sources of the acute and convalescent COVID-19 samples. PBMCs, B-cell-depleted T cells, or T cells provided the cDNA or gDNA that made up the material.

As handled by the study authors: Cell counts per sample came from amplifying reference gene primers. The table came from immunoSEQ multiplex PCR; TCRdb's copy has only in-frame clones and leaves some out. For V, J and clone size, that table is used; D and trimming come from the DNA. The sample holds roughly 140,000 clones, roughly nine tenths seen once. After removal of 9 bases from V and 4 bases from J, the junction contained 5 bases not matched to a gene. Germline CDR1 is LNHDA and CDR2 is SQIVND (reference sequence). The CDR3 consists of 13 residues. The genes are TRBV19 and TRBJ2-5; 10 bases align to TRBD1. Material for sequencing was peripheral blood. The sequence was obtained from an older woman with active COVID-19. The CDR3 DNA is TGTGCCAGCCGACAGGGGGCGGGAGAGACCCAGTACTTC. The encoded protein is CASRQGAGETQYF.